This TCR beta chain derives from a study of identical twins. The germline V and J ends were trimmed by 7 bases and 0 bases, with 7 bases remaining between them. The CDR3 has 11 amino acids. Germline lookup yields CDR1 SQVTM and CDR2 ANQGSEA. There are a few counts of this clonotype. Unique molecular identifiers were present on the cDNA, and a universal primer site came from template switching. TCRdb reprocessed the 5' RACE reads with MiXCR, giving one entry per CDR3 protein. The repertoire holds 350,000 to 450,000 distinct CDR3 sequences, with around 18% as singletons. Sequencing was carried out using naive T cells sorted from blood. The TCR originated in a man in his fifties or sixties in good health. The chain links TRBV29-1 to TRBJ2-7; D is ambiguous. CDR3 bases: TGCAGCGCGGGTTACTCCTACGAGCAGTACTTC. Its protein product is CSAGYSYEQYF.